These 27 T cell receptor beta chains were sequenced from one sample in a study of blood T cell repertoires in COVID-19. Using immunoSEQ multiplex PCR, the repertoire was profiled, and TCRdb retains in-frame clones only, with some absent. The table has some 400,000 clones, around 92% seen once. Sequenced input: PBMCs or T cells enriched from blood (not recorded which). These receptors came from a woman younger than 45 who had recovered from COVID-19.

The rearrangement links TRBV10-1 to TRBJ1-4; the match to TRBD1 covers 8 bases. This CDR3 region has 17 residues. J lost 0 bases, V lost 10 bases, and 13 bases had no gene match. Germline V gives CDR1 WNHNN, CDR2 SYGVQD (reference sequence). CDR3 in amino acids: CATPRGLYVATNEKLFF. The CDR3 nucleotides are TGCGCCACCCCCAGGGGGCTCTATGTCGCAACTAATGAAAAACTGTTTTTT.

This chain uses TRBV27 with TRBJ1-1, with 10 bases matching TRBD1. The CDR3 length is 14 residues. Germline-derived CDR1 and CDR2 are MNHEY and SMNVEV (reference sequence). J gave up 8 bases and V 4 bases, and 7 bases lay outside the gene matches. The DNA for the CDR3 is TGTGCCAGCAGTTGGTCTGGGACAGGGGCCGAAGCTTTCTTT. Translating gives CASSWSGTGAEAFF.

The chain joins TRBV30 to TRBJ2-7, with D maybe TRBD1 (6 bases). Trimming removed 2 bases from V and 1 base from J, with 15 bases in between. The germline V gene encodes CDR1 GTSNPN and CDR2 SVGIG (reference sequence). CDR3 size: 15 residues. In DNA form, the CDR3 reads TGTGCCTGGAGTACCCGCGGCCAGGGGTCCTACGAGCAGTACTTC. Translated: CAWSTRGQGSYEQYF.

As DNA, the CDR3 is TGTGCCAGCACCGCAGACACAGATACGCAGTATTTT. It translates to CASTADTDTQYF. The chain uses TRBV27 and TRBJ2-3; D not certain. CDR1 is MNHEY, CDR2 SMNVEV, per germline (reference sequence). The CDR3 sequence is 12 residues long. Trimming pared 7 bases from V and 2 bases from J, leaving 7 bases between.

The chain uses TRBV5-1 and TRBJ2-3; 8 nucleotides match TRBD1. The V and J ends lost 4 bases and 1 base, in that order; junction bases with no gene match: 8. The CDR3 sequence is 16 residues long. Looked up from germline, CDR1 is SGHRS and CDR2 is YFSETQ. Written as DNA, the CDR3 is TGCGCCAGCAGCGTTTCAGGGGGCGCAGGCACAGATACGCAGTATTTT. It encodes CASSVSGGAGTDTQYF.

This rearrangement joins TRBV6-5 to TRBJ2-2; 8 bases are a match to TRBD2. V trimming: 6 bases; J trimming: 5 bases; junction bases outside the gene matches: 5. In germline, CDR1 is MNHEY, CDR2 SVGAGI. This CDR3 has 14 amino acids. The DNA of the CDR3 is TGTGCCAGCAGGACAAGACTAGCGACCGGGGAGCTGTTTTTT. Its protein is CASRTRLATGELFF.

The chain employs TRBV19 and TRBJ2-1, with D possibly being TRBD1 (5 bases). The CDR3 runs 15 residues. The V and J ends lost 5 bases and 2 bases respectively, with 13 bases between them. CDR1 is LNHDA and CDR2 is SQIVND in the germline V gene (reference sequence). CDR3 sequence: CASSVTGRTYNEQFF. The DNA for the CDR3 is TGTGCCAGTAGTGTTACAGGTAGGACCTACAATGAGCAGTTCTTC. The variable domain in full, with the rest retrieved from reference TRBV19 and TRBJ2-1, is DGGITQSPKYLFRKEGQNVTLSCEQNLNHDAMYWYRQDPGQGLRLIYYSQIVNDFQKGDIAEGYSVSREKKESFPLTVTSAQKNPTAFYLCASSVTGRTYNEQFFGPGTRLTVL.

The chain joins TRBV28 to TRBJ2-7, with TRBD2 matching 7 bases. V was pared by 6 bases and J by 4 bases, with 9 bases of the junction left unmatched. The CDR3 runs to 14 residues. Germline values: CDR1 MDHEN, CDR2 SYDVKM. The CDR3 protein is CASRGGTILYEQYF. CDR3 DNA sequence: TGTGCCAGCAGGGGCGGGACTATTCTGTACGAGCAGTACTTC.

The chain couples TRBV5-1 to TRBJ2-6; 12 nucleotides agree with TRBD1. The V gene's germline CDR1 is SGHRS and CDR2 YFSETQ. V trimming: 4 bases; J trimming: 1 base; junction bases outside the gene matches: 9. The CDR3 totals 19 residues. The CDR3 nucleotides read TGCGCCAGCAGCCGGGGACAGGGGGCGCGGGTATCTGGGGCCAACGTCCTGACTTTC. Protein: CASSRGQGARVSGANVLTF.

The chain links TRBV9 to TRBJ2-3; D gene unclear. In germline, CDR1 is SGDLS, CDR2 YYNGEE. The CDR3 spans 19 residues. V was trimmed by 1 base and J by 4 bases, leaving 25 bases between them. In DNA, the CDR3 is TGTGCCAGCAGCGTATTCCCTTTAACCCCGACGACTGGGTCAGATACGCAGTATTTT. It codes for CASSVFPLTPTTGSDTQYF. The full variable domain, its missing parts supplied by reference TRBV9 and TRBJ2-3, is DSGVTQTPKHLITATGQRVTLRCSPRSGDLSVYWYQQSLDQGLQFLIQYYNGEERAKGNILERFSAQQFPDLHSELNLSSLELGDSALYFCASSVFPLTPTTGSDTQYFGPGTRLTVL.

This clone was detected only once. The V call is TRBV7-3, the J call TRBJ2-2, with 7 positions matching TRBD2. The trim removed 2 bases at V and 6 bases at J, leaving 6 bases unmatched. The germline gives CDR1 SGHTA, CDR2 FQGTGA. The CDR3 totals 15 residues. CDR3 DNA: TGTGCCAGCAGCTTAGGGCGCAGCGGGGCCGGGGAGCTGTTTTTT. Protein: CASSLGRSGAGELFF.

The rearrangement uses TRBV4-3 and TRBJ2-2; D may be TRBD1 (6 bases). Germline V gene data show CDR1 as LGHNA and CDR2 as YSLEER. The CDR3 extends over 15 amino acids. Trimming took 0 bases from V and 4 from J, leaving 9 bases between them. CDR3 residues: CASSQDIRGTGELFF. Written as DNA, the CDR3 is TGCGCCAGCAGCCAAGATATCAGGGGCACCGGGGAGCTGTTTTTT.

This CDR3 is CASSLSIPGSGNTIYF. In nucleotides, the CDR3 is TGTGCCAGCAGTTTATCGATACCGGGTAGTGGAAACACCATATATTTT. The chain carries TRBV27 and TRBJ1-3; no firm D call. The CDR3 sequence is 16 residues long. Germline V gene sequence: CDR1 MNHEY, CDR2 SMNVEV (reference sequence). V lost 0 bases, J lost 3 bases, and 12 bases lay in between.

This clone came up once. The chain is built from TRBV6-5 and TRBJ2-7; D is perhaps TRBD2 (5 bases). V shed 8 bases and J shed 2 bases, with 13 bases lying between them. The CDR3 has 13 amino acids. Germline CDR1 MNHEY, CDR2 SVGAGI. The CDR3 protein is CASRGIATYEQYF. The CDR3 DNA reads TGTGCCAGCCGAGGGATAGCGACCTACGAGCAGTACTTC.

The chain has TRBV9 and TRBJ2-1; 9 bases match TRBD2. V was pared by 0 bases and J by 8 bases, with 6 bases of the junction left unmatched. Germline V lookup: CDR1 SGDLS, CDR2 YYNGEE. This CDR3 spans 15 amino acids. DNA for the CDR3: TGTGCCAGCAGCGTAGCGGCGGGAGGGCGTGATGAGCAGTTCTTC. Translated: CASSVAAGGRDEQFF.

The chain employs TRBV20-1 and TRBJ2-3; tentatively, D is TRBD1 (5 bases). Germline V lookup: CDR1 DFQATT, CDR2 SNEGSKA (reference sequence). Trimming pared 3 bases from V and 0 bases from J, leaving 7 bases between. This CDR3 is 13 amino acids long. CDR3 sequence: CSASDRSTDTQYF. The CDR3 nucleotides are TGCAGTGCTAGTGACAGAAGCACAGATACGCAGTATTTT.

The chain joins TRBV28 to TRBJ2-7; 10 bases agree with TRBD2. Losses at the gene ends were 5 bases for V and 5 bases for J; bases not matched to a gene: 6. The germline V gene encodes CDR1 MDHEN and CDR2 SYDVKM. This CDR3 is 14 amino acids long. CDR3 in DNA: TGTGCCAGCAGTCTAGCGGGAGCAAGAGACGAGCAGTACTTC. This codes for CASSLAGARDEQYF.

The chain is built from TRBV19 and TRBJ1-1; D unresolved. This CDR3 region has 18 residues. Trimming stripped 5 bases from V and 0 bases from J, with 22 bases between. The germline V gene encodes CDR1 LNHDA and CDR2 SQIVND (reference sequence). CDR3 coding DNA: TGTGCCAGTAGTCTTAAACTTCTAGGTTTCGGAATGAACACTGAAGCTTTCTTT. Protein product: CASSLKLLGFGMNTEAFF.

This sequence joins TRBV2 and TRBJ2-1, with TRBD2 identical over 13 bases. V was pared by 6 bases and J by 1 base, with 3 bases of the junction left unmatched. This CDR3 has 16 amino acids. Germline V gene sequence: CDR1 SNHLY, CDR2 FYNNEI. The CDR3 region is CASSPTSGGSYNEQFF. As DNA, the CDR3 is TGTGCCAGCAGCCCGACTAGCGGGGGGTCCTACAATGAGCAGTTCTTC. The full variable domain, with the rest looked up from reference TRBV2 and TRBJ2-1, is EPEVTQTPSHQVTQMGQEVILRCVPISNHLYFYWYRQILGQKVEFLVSFYNNEISEKSEIFDDQFSVERPDGSNFTLKIRSTKLEDSAMYFCASSPTSGGSYNEQFFGPGTRLTVL.

The CDR3 loop reads CASSQDRGTAEAFF. In DNA, the CDR3 is TGCGCCAGCAGCCAAGACAGGGGGACGGCTGAAGCTTTCTTT. This chain joins TRBV4-1 and TRBJ1-1; 7 bases line up with TRBD1. V lost 0 bases, J lost 6 bases, and 4 bases stayed unmatched. Germline V CDR1 and CDR2: MGHRA, YSYEKL. The length of the CDR3 is 14 residues.

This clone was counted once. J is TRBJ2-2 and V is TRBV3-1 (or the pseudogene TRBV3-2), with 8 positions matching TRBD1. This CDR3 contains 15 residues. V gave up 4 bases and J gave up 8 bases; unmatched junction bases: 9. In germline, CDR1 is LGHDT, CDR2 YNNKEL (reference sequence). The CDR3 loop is CASSPQGQGTGELFF. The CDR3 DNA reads TGTGCCAGCAGCCCTCAAGGACAGGGCACTGGGGAGCTGTTTTTT.

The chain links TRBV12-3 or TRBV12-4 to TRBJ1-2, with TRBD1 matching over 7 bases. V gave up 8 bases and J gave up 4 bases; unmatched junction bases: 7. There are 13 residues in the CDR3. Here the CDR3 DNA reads TGTGCCAGCGCTAGGGACAGTCGCTATGGCTACACCTTC. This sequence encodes CASARDSRYGYTF.

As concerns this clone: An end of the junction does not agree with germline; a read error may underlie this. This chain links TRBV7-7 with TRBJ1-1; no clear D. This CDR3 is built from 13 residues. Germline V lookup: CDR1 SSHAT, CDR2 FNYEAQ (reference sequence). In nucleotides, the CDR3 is TGTGCTAGCAGCCAGACACCGAACACTGAAGCTTTCTTT. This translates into CASSQTPNTEAFF.

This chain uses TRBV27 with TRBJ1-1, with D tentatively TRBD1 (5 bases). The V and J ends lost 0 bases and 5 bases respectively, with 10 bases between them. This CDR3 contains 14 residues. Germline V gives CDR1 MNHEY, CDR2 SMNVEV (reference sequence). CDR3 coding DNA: TGTGCCAGCAGTTTATCGGGGGGAAAGACTGAAGCTTTCTTT. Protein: CASSLSGGKTEAFF.

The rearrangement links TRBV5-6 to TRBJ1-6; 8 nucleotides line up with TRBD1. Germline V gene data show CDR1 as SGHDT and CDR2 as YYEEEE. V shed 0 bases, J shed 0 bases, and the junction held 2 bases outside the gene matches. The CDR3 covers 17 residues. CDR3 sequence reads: CASSLDRGSSYNSPLHF. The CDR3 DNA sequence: TGTGCCAGCAGCTTGGACAGGGGGAGCTCCTATAATTCACCCCTCCACTTT.

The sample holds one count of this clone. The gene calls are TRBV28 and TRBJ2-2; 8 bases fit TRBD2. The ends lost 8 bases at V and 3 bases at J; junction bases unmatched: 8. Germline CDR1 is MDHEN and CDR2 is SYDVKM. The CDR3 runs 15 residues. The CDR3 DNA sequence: TGTGCCAGCGTGGCTAGCGGGTTGTACACCGGGGAGCTGTTTTTT. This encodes CASVASGLYTGELFF.

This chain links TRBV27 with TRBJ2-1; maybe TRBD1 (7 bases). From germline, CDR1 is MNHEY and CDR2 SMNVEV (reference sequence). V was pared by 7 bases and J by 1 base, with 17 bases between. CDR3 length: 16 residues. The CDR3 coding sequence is TGTGCCAGCACCACGGCCAGGGGGGAATCCTACAATGAGCAGTTCTTC. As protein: CASTTARGESYNEQFF.